This TCR beta chain came from a study of OX40 agonist ivuxolimab in advanced cancers. Study information: Eligibility rules accepted prior anti-PD-1, anti-PD-L1 or anti-CTLA-4 therapy, and 30% to 40% had some. Study-wide results and caveats: The study observed clonal expansion of CD4+ and CD8+ blood T cells by week 6 at 0.1 to 3.0 mg/kg. CD8+ T cells averaged more expanded clones than CD4+.

Germline trimming cut 2 bases from V and 0 bases from J; bases unmatched to any gene: 11. Germline-derived CDR1 and CDR2 are GTSNPN and SVGIG (reference sequence). This CDR3 has 17 residues. Concerning this clone: What it binds is unknown.

This table comes from immunoSEQ multiplex PCR, and its TCRdb copy is limited to in-frame clones, with some not included. The sample contains 70,000 to 95,000 clones, approximately 88% of which appear only once. Autoimmune disease history or systemic immunosuppression barred patients. The sample here was CD4+ or CD8+ T cells sorted from blood, taken in a trial of the OX40 agonist ivuxolimab. This chain joins TRBV30 and TRBJ2-7; 9 bases map to TRBD2. The TCR originated in an adult with an advanced solid tumor such as melanoma, head and neck, liver or kidney cancer. Here the CDR3 DNA reads TGTGCCTGGAGTAAATTTAGCGGGAGACCCCTCTCCTACGAGCAGTACTTC. Translation: CAWSKFSGRPLSYEQYF.